The sequence of this TCR beta chain was determined in a study of T cells in Graves' hyperthyroidism and ophthalmopathy. An absence of ophthalmopathy progression within 18 months meant stable Graves' hyperthyroidism. This clonotype was observed a handful of times. The CDR3 length is 15 residues. Germline CDR1 and CDR2: SGHAT and FQNNGV. Trimming stripped 1 base from V and 2 bases from J, with 11 bases between. Researchers amplified the TCR beta CDR3 regions from RNA transcripts. RT-PCR in the first round (using the HTBI primer set) targeted the TCR CDR3. MiXCR was run by TCRdb on the multiplex PCR reads, yielding one entry per CDR3 protein. The sample has 200,000 to 250,000 distinct CDR3 sequences, about a sixth seen once; the top ten hold around 50%.

The material sequenced was blood. V is TRBV11-2 and J is TRBJ2-5; D call uncertain. The clonotype comes from a man in his forties or fifties with Graves' hyperthyroidism. The CDR3 coding sequence is TGTGCCAGCAGCTTAGGACAAATCTTACAAGAGACCCAGTACTTC. It translates to CASSLGQILQETQYF.